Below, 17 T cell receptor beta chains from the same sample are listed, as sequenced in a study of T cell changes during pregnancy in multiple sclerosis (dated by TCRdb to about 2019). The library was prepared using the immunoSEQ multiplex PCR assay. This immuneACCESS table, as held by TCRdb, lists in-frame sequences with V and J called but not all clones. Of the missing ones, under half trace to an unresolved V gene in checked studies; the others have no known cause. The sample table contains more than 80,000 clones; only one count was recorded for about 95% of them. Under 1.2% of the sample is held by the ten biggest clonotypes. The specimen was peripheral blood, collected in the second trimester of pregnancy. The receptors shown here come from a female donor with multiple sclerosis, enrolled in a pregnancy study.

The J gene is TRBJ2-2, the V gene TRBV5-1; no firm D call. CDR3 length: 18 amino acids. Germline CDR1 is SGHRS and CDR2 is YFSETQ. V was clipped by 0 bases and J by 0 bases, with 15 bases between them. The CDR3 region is CASSLAGFLFANTGELFF. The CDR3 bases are TGCGCCAGCAGCTTGGCCGGGTTTCTGTTCGCGAACACCGGGGAGCTGTTTTTT.

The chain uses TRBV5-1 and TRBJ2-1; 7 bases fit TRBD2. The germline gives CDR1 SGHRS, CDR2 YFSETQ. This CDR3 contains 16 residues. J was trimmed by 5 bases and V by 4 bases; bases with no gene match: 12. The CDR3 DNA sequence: TGCGCCAGCAGCCCGGCCCGGAGCGGGAACGACAATGAGCAGTTCTTC. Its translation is CASSPARSGNDNEQFF.

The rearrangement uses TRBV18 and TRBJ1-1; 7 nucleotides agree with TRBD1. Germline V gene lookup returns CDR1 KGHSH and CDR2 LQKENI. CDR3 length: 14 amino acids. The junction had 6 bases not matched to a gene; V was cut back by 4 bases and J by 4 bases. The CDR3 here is CASSQDRSGTEAFF. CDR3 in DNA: TGTGCCAGCTCACAGGACAGGTCCGGCACTGAAGCTTTCTTT.

CDR3 sequence (DNA): TGTGCCAGCGGCAACAGGGGTAACTATGGCTACACCTTC. Translated, it gives CASGNRGNYGYTF. V and J are TRBV11-1 and TRBJ1-2; 7 positions agree with TRBD1. V shed 8 bases, J shed 1 base, and the junction held 4 bases outside the gene matches. CDR1 is SGHAT, CDR2 FQDESV, per germline (reference sequence). The CDR3 contains 13 residues.

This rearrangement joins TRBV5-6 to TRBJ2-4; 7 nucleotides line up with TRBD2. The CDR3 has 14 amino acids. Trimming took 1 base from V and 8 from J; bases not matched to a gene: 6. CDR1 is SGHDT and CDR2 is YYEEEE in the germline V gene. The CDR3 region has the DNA TGTGCCAGCAGCTTGTTATGGGGAGGGGACATTCAGTACTTC. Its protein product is CASSLLWGGDIQYF. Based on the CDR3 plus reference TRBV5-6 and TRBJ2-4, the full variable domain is DAGVTQSPTHLIKTRGQQVTLRCSPKSGHDTVSWYQQALGQGPQFIFQYYEEEERQRGNFPDRFSGHQFPNYSSELNVNALLLGDSALYLCASSLLWGGDIQYFGAGTRLSVL.

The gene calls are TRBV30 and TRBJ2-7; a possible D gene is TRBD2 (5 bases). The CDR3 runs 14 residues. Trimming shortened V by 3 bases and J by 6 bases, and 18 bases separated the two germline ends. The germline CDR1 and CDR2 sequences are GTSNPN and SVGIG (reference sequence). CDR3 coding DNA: TGTGCCTGGAGCGCCGACCCGGGGAGAGGCGAGCAGTACTTC. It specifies CAWSADPGRGEQYF. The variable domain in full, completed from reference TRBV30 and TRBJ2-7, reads SQTIHQWPATLVQPVGSPLSLECTVEGTSNPNLYWYRQAAGRGLQLLFYSVGIGQISSEVPQNLSASRPQDRQFILSSKKLLLSDSGFYLCAWSADPGRGEQYFGPGTRLTVT.

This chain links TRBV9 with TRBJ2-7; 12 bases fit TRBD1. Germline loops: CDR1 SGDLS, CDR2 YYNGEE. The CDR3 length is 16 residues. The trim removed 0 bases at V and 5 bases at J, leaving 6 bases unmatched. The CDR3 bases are TGTGCCAGCAGCGTAGAGGGACAGGGGGCGCTTAACGAGCAGTACTTC. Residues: CASSVEGQGALNEQYF.

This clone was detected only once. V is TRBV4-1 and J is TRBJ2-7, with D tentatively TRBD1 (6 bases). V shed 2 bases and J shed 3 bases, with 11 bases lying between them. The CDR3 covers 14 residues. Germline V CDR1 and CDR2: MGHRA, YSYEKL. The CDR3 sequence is CASSQYTGFYEQYF. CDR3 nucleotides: TGCGCCAGCAGCCAATATACAGGGTTCTACGAGCAGTACTTC.

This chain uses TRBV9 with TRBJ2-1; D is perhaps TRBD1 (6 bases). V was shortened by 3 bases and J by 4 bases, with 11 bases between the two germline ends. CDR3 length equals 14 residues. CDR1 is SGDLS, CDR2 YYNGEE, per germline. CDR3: CASSAGQSYNEQFF. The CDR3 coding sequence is TGTGCCAGCAGCGCCGGACAGAGTTACAATGAGCAGTTCTTC.

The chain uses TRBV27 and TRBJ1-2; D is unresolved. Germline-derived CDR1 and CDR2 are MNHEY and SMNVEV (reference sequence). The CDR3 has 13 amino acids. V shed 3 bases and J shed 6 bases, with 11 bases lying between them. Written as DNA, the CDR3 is TGTGCCAGCAGTTTCGGCCCAGCGGATGGCTACACCTTC. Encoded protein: CASSFGPADGYTF.

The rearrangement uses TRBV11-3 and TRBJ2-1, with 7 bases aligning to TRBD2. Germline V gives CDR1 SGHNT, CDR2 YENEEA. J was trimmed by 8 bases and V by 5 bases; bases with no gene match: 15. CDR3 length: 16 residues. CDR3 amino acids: CASSPGGPASGHEQFF. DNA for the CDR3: TGTGCCAGCAGCCCCGGGGGTCCAGCTAGCGGCCATGAGCAGTTCTTC.

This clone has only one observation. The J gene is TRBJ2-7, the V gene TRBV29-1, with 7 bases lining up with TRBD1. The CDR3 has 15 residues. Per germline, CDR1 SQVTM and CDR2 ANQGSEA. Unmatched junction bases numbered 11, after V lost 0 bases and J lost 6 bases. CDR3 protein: CSVEDPTGAPTEQYF. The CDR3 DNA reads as TGCAGCGTTGAAGATCCCACAGGGGCCCCTACCGAGCAGTACTTC.

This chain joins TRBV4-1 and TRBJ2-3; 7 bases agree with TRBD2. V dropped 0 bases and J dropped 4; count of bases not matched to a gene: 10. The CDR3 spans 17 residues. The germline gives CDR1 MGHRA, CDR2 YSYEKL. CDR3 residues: CASSQEREGPRADTQYF. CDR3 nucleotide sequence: TGCGCCAGCAGCCAAGAGAGGGAGGGGCCACGGGCAGATACGCAGTATTTT.

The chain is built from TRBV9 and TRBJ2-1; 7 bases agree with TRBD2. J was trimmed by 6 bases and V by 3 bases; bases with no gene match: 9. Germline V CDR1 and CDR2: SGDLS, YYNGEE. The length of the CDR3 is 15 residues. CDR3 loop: CASSAPGLKVNEQFF. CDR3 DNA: TGTGCCAGCAGCGCCCCGGGACTAAAGGTCAATGAGCAGTTCTTC.

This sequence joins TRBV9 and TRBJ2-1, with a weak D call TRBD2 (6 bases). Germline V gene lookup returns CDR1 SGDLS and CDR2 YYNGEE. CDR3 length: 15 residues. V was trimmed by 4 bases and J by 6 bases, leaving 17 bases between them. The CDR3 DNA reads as TGTGCCAGCAGCCGGGAGACTAGACCCCCCAATGAGCAGTTCTTC. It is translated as CASSRETRPPNEQFF.

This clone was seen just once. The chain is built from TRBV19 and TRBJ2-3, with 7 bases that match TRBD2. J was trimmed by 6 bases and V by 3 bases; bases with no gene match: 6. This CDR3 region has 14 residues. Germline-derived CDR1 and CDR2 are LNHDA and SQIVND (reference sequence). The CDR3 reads CASSMFAGEDTQYF. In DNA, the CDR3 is TGTGCCAGTAGTATGTTTGCGGGAGAGGATACGCAGTATTTT.

DNA for the CDR3: TGTGCCAGCAGCTGGCAGACTAGCGGGAGCACAGATACGCAGTATTTT. Protein sequence: CASSWQTSGSTDTQYF. The gene calls are TRBV5-6 and TRBJ2-3; 10 bases line up with TRBD2. The V and J ends lost 3 bases and 0 bases, in that order; junction bases with no gene match: 4. The CDR3 loop spans 16 amino acids. CDR1 and CDR2 (germline): SGHDT, YYEEEE.